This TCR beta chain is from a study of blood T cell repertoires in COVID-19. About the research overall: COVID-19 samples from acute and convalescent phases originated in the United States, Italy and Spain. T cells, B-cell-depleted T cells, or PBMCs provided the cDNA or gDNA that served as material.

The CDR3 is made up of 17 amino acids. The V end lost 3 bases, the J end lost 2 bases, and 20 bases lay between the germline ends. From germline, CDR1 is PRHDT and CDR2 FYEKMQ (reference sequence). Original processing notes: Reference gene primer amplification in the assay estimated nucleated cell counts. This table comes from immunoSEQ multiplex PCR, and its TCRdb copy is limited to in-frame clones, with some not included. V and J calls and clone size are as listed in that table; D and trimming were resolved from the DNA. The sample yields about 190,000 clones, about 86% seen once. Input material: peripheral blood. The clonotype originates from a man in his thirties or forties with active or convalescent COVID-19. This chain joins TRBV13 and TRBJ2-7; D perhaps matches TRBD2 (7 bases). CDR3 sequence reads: CASSLGGARSTTYEQYF. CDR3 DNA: TGTGCCAGCAGCTTGGGGGGGGCCCGTTCCACCACCTACGAGCAGTACTTC. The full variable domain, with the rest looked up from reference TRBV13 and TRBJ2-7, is AAGVIQSPRHLIKEKRETATLKCYPIPRHDTVYWYQQGPGQDPQFLISFYEKMQSDKGSIPDRFSAQQFSDYHSELNMSSLELGDSALYFCASSLGGARSTTYEQYFGPGTRLTVT.